These T cell receptor beta chains were read from a single sample in a study of response to subunit inactivated influenza vaccine. TCRdb itself ran the RT-PCR reads through MiXCR, one entry per CDR3 protein. The repertoire holds about 300,000 distinct CDR3 sequences, with around 20% as singletons. Source: PBMCs from blood, taken 21 months after vaccination. The receptors come from a man aged 50-75 years who received an inactivated influenza vaccine. Each CDR3 is given with its conserved first and last residue. Fields, in order: J gene, D gene, CDR3 length, V gene, clone size, CDR3 DNA, CDR3 protein. The D gene is left open where the match is weak. Clone size appears in some rows only: once, few, many, or a class for an expanded clone.

>TRBJ1-2|-|16|TRBV4-2|few
TGTGCCAGCAGCCAAGATGTCGGGGGGCGAGACTATGGCTACACCTTC
CASSQDVGGRDYGYTF
>TRBJ1-5|TRBD1|16|TRBV7-2|-
TGTGCCAGCAGCTTAGCCTACAGGGGCGGCAATCAGCCCCAGCATTTT
CASSLAYRGGNQPQHF
>TRBJ1-1|-|13|TRBV7-9|-
TGTGCCAGCAGCTTAGGAACAGGGATTGAAGCTTTCTTT
CASSLGTGIEAFF
>TRBJ1-3|-|12|TRBV12-3/TRBV12-4|-
TGTGCCACCCGGTTGTCTGGAAACATCATATATTTT
CATRLSGNIIYF
>TRBJ2-7|-|13|TRBV28|few
TGTGCCAGCAGTTTTAAACTTGGGACTGTACAGTACTTC
CASSFKLGTVQYF
>TRBJ2-3|-|12|TRBV7-2|few
TGTGCCAGCAGCCGAACCACAGATACGCAGTATTTT
CASSRTTDTQYF
>TRBJ1-5|-|15|TRBV28|few
TGTGCCAGCAGTTTTCCGACGGTTAGCAATCAGCCCCAGCATTTT
CASSFPTVSNQPQHF
>TRBJ2-1|-|14|TRBV11-2|-
TGTGCCAGCAGCTTAGATTATGACTATCGGGAGCAGTTCTTC
CASSLDYDYREQFF
>TRBJ1-1|-|15|TRBV7-2|many
TGTGCCAGCAGCTTAGCGGGAGGGACCAACACTGAAGCTTTCTTT
CASSLAGGTNTEAFF
>TRBJ2-7|TRBD1|15|TRBV10-2|few
TGCGCCAGCAGTGGCATGGGGACAGGGAGATACGAGCAGTACTTC
CASSGMGTGRYEQYF
>TRBJ1-1|TRBD1|13|TRBV29-1|few
TGCAGCGCACGCGACACAGGGGGCACTGAAGCTTTCTTT
CSARDTGGTEAFF